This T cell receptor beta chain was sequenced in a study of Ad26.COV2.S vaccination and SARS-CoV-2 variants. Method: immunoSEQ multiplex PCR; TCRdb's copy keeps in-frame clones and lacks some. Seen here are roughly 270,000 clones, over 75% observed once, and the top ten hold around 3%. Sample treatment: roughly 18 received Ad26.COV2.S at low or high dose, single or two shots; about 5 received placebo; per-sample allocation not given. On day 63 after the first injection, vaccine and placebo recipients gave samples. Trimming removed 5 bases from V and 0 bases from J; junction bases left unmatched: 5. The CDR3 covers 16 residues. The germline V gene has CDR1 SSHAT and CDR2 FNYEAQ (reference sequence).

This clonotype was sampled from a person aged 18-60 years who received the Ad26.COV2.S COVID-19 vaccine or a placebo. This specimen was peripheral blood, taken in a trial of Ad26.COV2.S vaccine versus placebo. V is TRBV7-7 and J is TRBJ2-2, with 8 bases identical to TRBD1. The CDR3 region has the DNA TGTGCCAGCAGCCCCCGGACAGGGACGAACACCGGGGAGCTGTTTTTT. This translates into CASSPRTGTNTGELFF.